The 17 T cell receptor beta chains listed next were all sequenced from one sample in a study of T cells in Graves' hyperthyroidism and ophthalmopathy (dated by TCRdb to about 2019). Receptor amplification or capture employed multiplex PCR. TCRdb names Illumina HiSeq 2000 as the instrument used. The TCR beta CDR3 regions were amplified from the RNA transcripts. For the first round of RT-PCR on the TCR CDR3, the HTBI primer set was used together with the Qiagen OneStep RT-PCR kit. TCRdb cleaned the public reads at Q25 with fastp, built clones with MiXCR and kept in-frame beta chains. Each record represents a unique CDR3 protein, reported with the most common genes and DNA among its rows. This sample has nearly 750,000 distinct CDR3 sequences in its table, and 35% of those were observed once. More than 25% of the sample comes from the top ten. Input material: blood. The receptors here all came from a woman aged 40 to 50 with Graves' hyperthyroidism.

This clonotype was detected only once. A much larger clonotype is one base distant, so this may be a read error. V gene TRBV12-3 or TRBV12-4 combines with J gene TRBJ2-6; no reliable D call. Deletions cut 11 bases from V and 4 bases from J, with 12 bases between. The CDR3 runs 13 residues. The CDR3 nucleotides are TGTGCCTGCAATCTTGCAGGGGCCAACGTCCTGACTTTC. Its translation is CACNLAGANVLTF.

Only a few counts were recorded for this clonotype. The rearrangement uses TRBV5-4 and TRBJ1-2; TRBD1 might be the D (5 bases). The germline V gene has CDR1 SGHNT and CDR2 YYREEE (reference sequence). Trimming stripped 4 bases from V and 8 bases from J, with 12 bases between. There are 12 residues in the CDR3. The CDR3 region is CASSASGLGYTF. DNA of the CDR3: TGTGCCAGCAGCGCCTCAGGGTTGGGCTACACCTTC.

Only a few counts were recorded for this clonotype. The rearrangement uses TRBV7-8 and TRBJ2-2; a possible D gene is TRBD2 (6 bases). From germline, CDR1 is SGHVS and CDR2 FQNEAQ. The CDR3 is 15 residues long. The germline V and J ends were trimmed by 5 bases and 3 bases, with 13 bases remaining between them. The CDR3 loop reads CASSPRRDYTGELFF. As DNA, the CDR3 is TGTGCCAGCAGCCCGAGGCGGGATTACACCGGGGAGCTGTTTTTT.

In this sample, this clonotype turned up a few times. The genes are TRBV6-5 and TRBJ1-5; possibly TRBD1 for D (6 bases). The germline V and J ends were trimmed by 2 bases and 7 bases, with 12 bases remaining between them. This CDR3 spans 14 amino acids. Germline CDR1 and CDR2: MNHEY and SVGAGI. CDR3 residues: CASSYDTGSQPQHF. The CDR3 DNA reads TGTGCCAGCAGTTACGACACAGGGAGCCAGCCCCAGCATTTT.

The chain combines TRBV12-3 or TRBV12-4 with TRBJ1-2; TRBD1 is a possible D gene (6 bases). V was clipped by 7 bases and J by 4 bases, with 13 bases between them. CDR3 size: 13 residues. CDR3 region: CASKGGQGYGYTF. CDR3 DNA: TGTGCCAGCAAGGGGGGCCAGGGCTATGGCTACACCTTC.

About this clonotype itself: One end of the junction varies from germline; a read error may be responsible. The gene calls are TRBV20-1 and TRBJ1-2; TRBD1 is a possible D gene (5 bases). The CDR3 sequence is 12 residues long. CDR1 and CDR2 from the germline V gene are DFQATT and SNEGSKA (reference sequence). The DNA of the CDR3 is TGCAGTGCTAGAGGGGGGAACTATGGCCACACCTTC. Translating gives CSARGGNYGHTF.

Only one count was recorded for this clonotype. The gene calls are TRBV7-2 and TRBJ2-5; 7 positions match TRBD1. Trimming cost V 5 bases and J 9 bases; bases outside gene matches: 15. The germline V gene has CDR1 SGHTA and CDR2 FQGNSA. The CDR3 runs to 15 residues. CDR3 protein: CASSHTTGMSQPQYF. In DNA form, the CDR3 reads TGTGCCAGCAGCCATACGACAGGGATGTCTCAGCCCCAGTACTTC.

This clonotype has more than one count but fewer than ten. The V call is TRBV4-2, the J call TRBJ2-7; the D is unclear. V lost 0 bases, J lost 4 bases, and 16 bases lay in between. The V gene's germline CDR1 is LGHNA and CDR2 YNFKEQ. The CDR3 loop spans 16 amino acids. For the CDR3, the DNA is TGTGCCAGCAGCCAAGATCGGGTAGGGCCCCCATACGAGCAGTACTTC. The encoded protein is CASSQDRVGPPYEQYF.

The gene calls are TRBV5-4 and TRBJ2-7, with D possibly matching TRBD1 (6 bases). Germline V lookup: CDR1 SGHNT, CDR2 YYREEE (reference sequence). Trimming cost V 4 bases and J 6 bases, with 17 bases left between them. The CDR3 length is 14 residues. The CDR3 DNA reads TGTGCCAGCAGCCTACCCGGGACAACTGGCGAGCAGTACTTC. Translation gives CASSLPGTTGEQYF.

This clonotype was counted between two and nine times. The chain joins TRBV20-1 to TRBJ2-7, with D perhaps assigned TRBD1 or TRBD2 (5 bases each). In germline, CDR1 is DFQATT, CDR2 SNEGSKA (reference sequence). V was pared by 3 bases and J by 2 bases, with 14 bases between. The CDR3 length is 14 residues. CDR3 DNA sequence: TGCAGTGCTAGGCTCGGGACGCCTACCTACGAGCAGTACTTC. Translated: CSARLGTPTYEQYF.

This sequence joins TRBV19 and TRBJ1-1, with D perhaps matching TRBD1 (5 bases). CDR3 length equals 15 residues. Trimming removed 5 bases at V and 3 bases at J, with 16 bases between. CDR1 is LNHDA and CDR2 is SQIVND in the germline V gene (reference sequence). CDR3 DNA: TGTGCCAGTAGTTCAAGTTCGGGGGTACACACTGAAGCTTTCTTT. Translation gives CASSSSSGVHTEAFF.

The genes are TRBV6-1 and TRBJ1-1; tentative D call: TRBD1 (6 bases). Germline CDR1 and CDR2: MNHNS and SASEGT. The CDR3 spans 15 residues. The germline V and J ends were trimmed by 11 bases and 2 bases, with 21 bases remaining between them. CDR3 DNA: TGTGCCGGCGGACTATCAGGGGCTGGAAACACTGAAGCTTTCTTT. Protein sequence: CAGGLSGAGNTEAFF.

The chain uses TRBV10-3 and TRBJ2-5; no clear D gene. CDR1 is ENHRY and CDR2 is SYGVKD in the germline V gene. The germline V and J ends were trimmed by 2 bases and 5 bases, with 9 bases remaining between them. The CDR3 spans 13 residues. CDR3 residues: CAISEARLETQYF. CDR3 nucleotide sequence: TGTGCCATCAGTGAGGCCAGGTTGGAGACCCAGTACTTC.

This clonotype was observed at least ten times. The rearrangement joins TRBV12-3 or TRBV12-4 to TRBJ2-7; possibly TRBD1 for D (5 bases). The V gene lost 7 bases and the J gene lost 2 bases, with 12 bases spanning the gap. CDR3 length: 13 amino acids. CDR3 region: CASTSGAAYEQYF. The DNA for the CDR3 is TGTGCCAGCACCTCTGGGGCTGCCTACGAGCAGTACTTC.

On this clonotype: Sequence at one end of the junction differs from germline and may be a read error. This chain uses TRBV6-4 with TRBJ2-7; TRBD2 matches at 8 bases. Germline V lookup: CDR1 MRHNA, CDR2 SNTAGT. This CDR3 comprises 15 residues. The CDR3 protein is CASSFGGRPPYKQYF. CDR3 DNA sequence: TGTGCCAGCAGTTTTGGCGGGAGGCCTCCCTACAAGCAGTACTTC.

This clonotype was detected only once. At one end the junction does not follow the germline gene, possibly because of a read error. V is TRBV5-4 and J is TRBJ2-6, with 7 bases lining up with TRBD2. The CDR3 runs to 23 residues. CDR1 is SGHNT and CDR2 is YYREEE in the germline V gene (reference sequence). The CDR3 here is CASSLVSVLQLSGEISGASVLTF. In DNA form, the CDR3 reads TGTGCCAGCAGCTTGGTATCGGTCCTCCAACTAAGCGGGGAGATCTCTGGGGCCAGCGTCCTGACTTTC. The full variable domain, completed using reference TRBV5-4 and TRBJ2-6, is ETGVTQSPTHLIKTRGQQVTLRCSSQSGHNTVSWYQQALGQGPQFIFQYYREEENGRGNFPPRFSGLQFPNYSSELNVNALELDDSALYLCASSLVSVLQLSGEISGASVLTFGAGSRLTVL.

This clonotype came up once. The gene calls are TRBV9 and TRBJ2-7; 9 bases agree with TRBD2. CDR3 length equals 14 residues. Germline V lookup: CDR1 SGDLS, CDR2 YYNGEE. V lost 4 bases to trimming and J lost 5 bases; unmatched junction nucleotides: 7. The CDR3: CASSLGLARDEQYF. In DNA, the CDR3 is TGTGCCAGCAGCTTAGGACTAGCGCGGGACGAGCAGTACTTC.